Presented here are 11 T cell receptor beta chains from one specimen sequenced in a study of cytomegalovirus exposure and HLA in healthy donors. PCR involved 60 Vbeta and 13 Jbeta primers. The protocol was immunoSEQ multiplex PCR, while the TCRdb copy is restricted to in-frame clones and leaves out a portion. The sample holds 200,000 to 250,000 clones, around nine tenths seen once. The specimen was PBMCs. These receptors were collected from a woman aged 18-29 years in good health and CMV-seronegative.

This chain uses TRBV5-8 with TRBJ2-5; the match to TRBD2 covers 9 bases. Germline V CDR1 and CDR2: SGHTS, YDEGEE. This CDR3 spans 18 amino acids. The V segment lost 4 bases and the J segment 4 bases; nucleotides outside the gene matches: 17. CDR3 nucleotides: TGTGCCAGCAGCGCGGGGTGGAGCGGGGGGCTTCCGATAGAGACCCAGTACTTC. It translates to CASSAGWSGGLPIETQYF.

The V and J genes are TRBV4-3 and TRBJ1-2; TRBD1 matches at 9 bases. The CDR3 totals 16 residues. CDR1 and CDR2 (germline): LGHNA, YSLEER. V shed 0 bases, J shed 4 bases, and the junction held 6 bases outside the gene matches. In DNA, the CDR3 is TGCGCCAGCAGCCAAGATCTCCGGGACAGGGCCTATGGCTACACCTTC. Translating gives CASSQDLRDRAYGYTF.

V and J are TRBV18 and TRBJ2-1; 11 bases match TRBD2. This CDR3 comprises 15 residues. J was trimmed by 3 bases and V by 5 bases; bases with no gene match: 3. Germline V gene sequence: CDR1 KGHSH, CDR2 LQKENI. CDR3 amino acids: CASSGTSGLYNEQFF. Here the CDR3 DNA reads TGTGCCAGCTCAGGGACTAGCGGCCTCTACAATGAGCAGTTCTTC.

V usage is TRBV7-2 and J usage is TRBJ2-1; 8 bases are shared with TRBD1. The germline gives CDR1 SGHTA, CDR2 FQGNSA. The CDR3 loop spans 17 amino acids. J gave up 3 bases and V 3 bases, and 10 bases lay outside the gene matches. CDR3 sequence (DNA): TGTGCCAGCAGCTTGATTCTTGTCAGGGGGCTCTACAATGAGCAGTTCTTC. Translated, it gives CASSLILVRGLYNEQFF.

This clone was seen once. The genes are TRBV10-3 and TRBJ2-3; a possible D gene is TRBD1 (6 bases). The CDR3 loop spans 14 amino acids. V lost 4 bases to trimming and J lost 6 bases, with 14 bases between them. Germline V gene data show CDR1 as ENHRY and CDR2 as SYGVKD. CDR3 nucleotide sequence: TGTGCCATCAGTGGGACTTCCCAGGGGGATACGCAGTATTTT. This codes for CAISGTSQGDTQYF.

The V and J genes are TRBV5-1 and TRBJ2-2, with D perhaps TRBD2 (5 bases). This CDR3 has 14 residues. Looked up from germline, CDR1 is SGHRS and CDR2 is YFSETQ. Trimming cost V 7 bases and J 0 bases, with 10 bases left between them. The CDR3 coding sequence is TGCGCCAGCGGACTCGTATCGAACACCGGGGAGCTGTTTTTT. Translation: CASGLVSNTGELFF.

This clone was observed a single time. V is TRBV5-4 and J is TRBJ1-2; D is uncertain. The CDR3 covers 14 residues. Per the germline V gene, CDR1 is SGHNT and CDR2 is YYREEE (reference sequence). The V gene lost 0 bases and the J gene lost 5 bases, with 11 bases spanning the gap. The CDR3 DNA follows: TGTGCCAGCAGCTTGGGGCAGGAGGCGTATGGCTACACCTTC. This encodes CASSLGQEAYGYTF.

This clone was seen only a few times. V is TRBV18 and J is TRBJ2-1; TRBD1 might be the D (6 bases). The CDR3 length is 17 residues. Per germline, CDR1 KGHSH and CDR2 LQKENI. The V end was cut by 0 bases, the J end by 0 bases, with 12 bases between. CDR3 nucleotide sequence: TGTGCCAGCTCACCACCGGGGGCCCGGAGCTCCTACAATGAGCAGTTCTTC. Amino acid sequence: CASSPPGARSSYNEQFF.

This clone was detected once. CDR3: CSVESRLTDTQYF. CDR3 DNA: TGCAGCGTTGAAAGCAGACTCACAGATACGCAGTATTTT. The V gene is TRBV29-1, the J gene TRBJ2-3; D gene ambiguous. V lost 2 bases and J 2 bases, leaving 8 bases between the germline ends. The V gene's germline CDR1 is SQVTM and CDR2 ANQGSEA. The CDR3 runs to 13 residues.

CDR3 sequence: CASSGLEVESPLHF. In DNA, the CDR3 is TGCGCCAGCAGCGGCCTAGAGGTAGAATCACCCCTCCACTTT. The chain uses TRBV4-3 and TRBJ1-6; D is unclear. Trimming shortened V by 5 bases and J by 10 bases, and 15 bases separated the two germline ends. The CDR3 loop spans 14 amino acids. Germline CDR1 and CDR2: LGHNA and YSLEER.

This clone was detected only once. This chain joins TRBV5-6 and TRBJ2-5; D is perhaps TRBD2 (6 bases). V lost 10 bases and J lost 1, with 14 bases in between. The germline V gene encodes CDR1 SGHDT and CDR2 YYEEEE. The CDR3 totals 13 residues. CDR3 in DNA: TGTGCCGCCGTTCGGAGGGGCCAAGAGACCCAGTACTTC. It specifies CAAVRRGQETQYF.